One T cell receptor beta chain is described in this entry. Its antigen is as yet unknown. The sample belongs to a study of cytomegalovirus exposure and HLA in healthy donors. Study-wide points: Sequencing likely caused a cluster of highly shared sequence variants. Further analysis, carried out later, found HLA-associated TCR beta chains more clonally expanded than equally common other chains. Productive status was seen about 90% or about 30% of the time for most TCR beta V segments in an earlier analysis.

With V trimmed by 5 bases and J by 3 bases, 6 bases remained unmatched. CDR1 is MNHNY, CDR2 SVGAGI, per germline (reference sequence). This CDR3 is built from 15 residues. The donors, nominally healthy at sampling, likely had unrecorded immune exposures. Primers included in the PCR were 60 Vbeta and 13 Jbeta primers. Clones were read by immunoSEQ multiplex PCR, and TCRdb kept only the in-frame ones, dropping some. Its clone listing holds about 82,000 clones. This TCR came from a woman between 25 and 40 years old in good health and CMV-seronegative. V usage is TRBV6-6 and J usage is TRBJ2-7, with 11 bases identical to TRBD1. The sequenced sample consisted of PBMCs. DNA for the CDR3: TGTGCCAGCAGTAACCGGGACAGGGGGATCTACGAGCAGTACTTC. As protein: CASSNRDRGIYEQYF.